This T cell receptor (beta chain) was sequenced in a study of blood T cell repertoires in COVID-19. About the research overall: Donors in the United States, Italy and Spain gave samples during acute or convalescent COVID-19. T cells, B-cell-depleted T cells, or PBMCs supplied cDNA or gDNA.

As handled by the study authors: How many nucleated cells were present was estimated from reference gene primer amplification. Libraries were prepared by immunoSEQ multiplex PCR; TCRdb keeps only in-frame clonotypes and omits some of them. V and J calls and clone size are those listed in that table; D and trimming were worked out from the DNA. Here the sample spans over 150,000 clones, 76% being singletons. The CDR3 length is 16 residues. Germline V gene lookup returns CDR1 SGHAT and CDR2 FQNNGV. Trimming cost V 0 bases and J 3 bases; bases outside gene matches: 6. The TCR was taken from an elderly woman with acute or convalescent COVID-19. The sequenced sample consisted of peripheral blood. The chain combines TRBV11-2 with TRBJ2-7; 9 nucleotides agree with TRBD2. DNA of the CDR3: TGTGCCAGCAGCTTAGATAGTGCAGCGGGAGGCTACGAGCAGTACTTC. This gives the protein CASSLDSAAGGYEQYF.